The 15 T cell receptor beta chains reported below all come from one sample, sequenced in a study of blood T cells in healthy people across ages (dated by TCRdb to 2015 to 2017). Libraries were prepared through 5' RACE. TCRdb records Illumina HiSeq 2500 as the sequencer. The second PCR ran for roughly 7 to 11 cycles and used a J-beta primer mix along with a sample-barcoded 5' primer. TCRdb took the public reads, trimmed them with fastp at Q25, ran MiXCR for clone calling and kept in-frame beta chains. Identical CDR3 protein sequences are pooled into one entry, listed with their most common genes and DNA. A total of 1 million or so distinct CDR3 sequences appear in this sample, 45% of them only once. Of the sample, approximately 17% falls within the top ten clones. Sequencing was done on a sample of blood. These receptors were taken from a woman aged 60 to 75 in good health.

The rearrangement uses TRBV7-9 and TRBJ2-5, with 7 bases that match TRBD2. CDR3 length equals 18 residues. With 5 bases clipped from V and 11 bases from J, the junction kept 26 bases outside the gene matches. CDR1 and CDR2 (germline): SEHNR, FQNEAQ (reference sequence). CDR3 residues: CASSPQTLAGEVGNEQYF. CDR3 sequence (DNA): TGTGCCAGCAGCCCGCAGACGTTGGCGGGAGAAGTGGGCAATGAGCAGTACTTC. Full variable domain (missing parts from reference TRBV7-9 and TRBJ2-5): DTGVSQNPRHKITKRGQNVTFRCDPISEHNRLYWYRQTLGQGPEFLTYFQNEAQLEKSRLLSDRFSAERPKGSFSTLEIQRTEQGDSAMYLCASSPQTLAGEVGNEQYFGPGTRLLVL.

Note on this clonotype: Relative to the germline gene, one junction end is altered; a read error may explain this. The chain joins TRBV20-1 to TRBJ1-2, with a possible D match to TRBD1 (5 bases). This CDR3 has 14 amino acids. Germline CDR1 is DFQATT and CDR2 is SNEGSKA (reference sequence). CDR3 protein: CSANTRASNYGYTF. CDR3 nucleotides: TGCAGTGCTAACACCAGGGCCTCTAACTATGGCTATACCTTC.

This chain connects TRBV7-6 to TRBJ2-1; 8 bases are shared with TRBD2. Germline trimming cut 5 bases from V and 5 bases from J; bases unmatched to any gene: 11. The germline CDR1 and CDR2 sequences are SGHVS and FNYEAQ. The CDR3 covers 16 residues. CDR3 coding DNA: TGTGCCAGCAGCCCCCGGGGGCGGGAGGTCGACAATGAGCAGTTCTTC. Translated: CASSPRGREVDNEQFF.

CDR3 in DNA: TGCAGTGCCCCAAGGGGGGGATTAGCCAAAAACATTCAGTACTTC. Protein sequence: CSAPRGGLAKNIQYF. The chain joins TRBV20-1 to TRBJ2-4; D may be TRBD2 (7 bases). Germline V gene data show CDR1 as DFQATT and CDR2 as SNEGSKA (reference sequence). The CDR3 loop spans 15 amino acids. V was shortened by 6 bases and J by 0 bases, with 15 bases between the two germline ends.

The chain is built from TRBV15 and TRBJ2-5; 11 bases align to TRBD2. The ends lost 2 bases at V and 5 bases at J; junction bases unmatched: 7. Germline CDR1 is LNHNV and CDR2 is YYDKDF (reference sequence). CDR3 length: 16 residues. The CDR3 protein is CATSRIRLAGTETQYF. The CDR3 DNA is TGTGCCACCAGCAGAATAAGACTAGCGGGAACTGAGACCCAGTACTTC.

This clonotype is a singleton in its sample. The chain recombines TRBV13 with TRBJ1-1, with 11 bases lining up with TRBD1. Germline loops: CDR1 PRHDT, CDR2 FYEKMQ (reference sequence). V lost 5 bases to trimming and J lost 4 bases; unmatched junction nucleotides: 6. This CDR3 spans 15 amino acids. The CDR3, as DNA: TGTGCCAGCAGCCCGGACAGGGGGCCTATCACTGAAGCTTTCTTT. It translates to CASSPDRGPITEAFF.

The chain employs TRBV27 and TRBJ1-6, with no clear D. Germline V gene lookup returns CDR1 MNHEY and CDR2 SMNVEV (reference sequence). This CDR3 comprises 13 residues. V dropped 3 bases and J dropped 0 bases, with 0 bases sitting between them. The CDR3 bases are TGTGCCAGCAGTTTCTCCTATAATTCACCCCTCCACTTT. Translation: CASSFSYNSPLHF.

The chain links TRBV3-1 to TRBJ2-1, with 11 positions matching TRBD2. After removal of 0 bases from V and 8 bases from J, the junction contained 6 bases not matched to a gene. The germline V gene encodes CDR1 LGHDT and CDR2 YNNKEL (reference sequence). The CDR3 consists of 16 residues. DNA of the CDR3: TGTGCCAGCAGCCAAGATGCGGCTAGCGGGAGGTATGAGCAGTTCTTC. This gives the protein CASSQDAASGRYEQFF.

The V call is TRBV5-1, the J call TRBJ2-1; tentatively, D is TRBD1 (6 bases). The germline CDR1 and CDR2 sequences are SGHRS and YFSETQ. Trimming took 4 bases from V and 0 from J, leaving 11 bases between them. CDR3 length: 15 amino acids. DNA for the CDR3: TGCGCCAGCAGCCCAGGGGTCTCCTCCTACAATGAGCAGTTCTTC. This translates into CASSPGVSSYNEQFF.

This clonotype has just a few counts. V gene TRBV5-6 combines with J gene TRBJ2-7, with 8 bases matching TRBD1. The CDR3 is 15 residues long. The trim removed 4 bases at V and 4 bases at J, leaving 10 bases unmatched. Germline CDR1 SGHDT, CDR2 YYEEEE. In DNA, the CDR3 is TGTGCCAGCAGCCACGGGACAGGCCTTGGTTACGAGCAGTACTTC. Translating it yields CASSHGTGLGYEQYF.

This chain links TRBV5-4 with TRBJ2-1; D is uncertain. V lost 2 bases, J lost 2 bases, and 11 bases lay in between. Germline assignment: CDR1 SGHNT and CDR2 YYREEE (reference sequence). The CDR3 has 15 amino acids. This CDR3 is CASSLDQTTYNEQFF. CDR3 coding DNA: TGTGCCAGCAGCTTAGATCAGACAACCTACAATGAGCAGTTCTTC.

The genes are TRBV27 and TRBJ2-1, with D possibly matching TRBD1 (6 bases). V was cut by 4 bases and J by 9 bases, with 10 bases left in between. The CDR3 extends over 12 amino acids. Germline assignment: CDR1 MNHEY and CDR2 SMNVEV (reference sequence). In nucleotides, the CDR3 is TGTGCCAGCAGTTCCACAGGGTGTGAGCAGTTCTTC. This encodes CASSSTGCEQFF.

This clonotype was seen more than once but under ten times. This rearrangement joins TRBV7-2 to TRBJ2-7; perhaps TRBD2 as D (5 bases). V was clipped by 5 bases and J by 3 bases, with 17 bases between them. This CDR3 is built from 15 residues. Germline CDR1 reads SGHTA; CDR2 reads FQGNSA. CDR3 sequence: CASSLQEVAFYEQYF. The DNA of the CDR3 is TGTGCCAGCAGCCTCCAGGAGGTAGCCTTCTACGAGCAGTACTTC.

The genes are TRBV25-1 and TRBJ1-1; D perhaps matches TRBD1 (6 bases). The CDR3 sequence is 13 residues long. V was cut by 7 bases and J by 2 bases, with 11 bases left in between. Germline CDR1 MGHDK, CDR2 SYGVNS. This CDR3 reads CASKDSYNTEAFF. In DNA form, the CDR3 reads TGTGCCAGCAAGGACAGTTACAACACTGAAGCTTTCTTT.

The rearrangement uses TRBV20-1 and TRBJ2-7; TRBD2 matches at 7 bases. V was clipped by 1 base and J by 7 bases; unmatched bases: 13. From germline, CDR1 is DFQATT and CDR2 SNEGSKA (reference sequence). The CDR3 is 15 residues long. CDR3 bases: TGCAGTGCTAGAGTACCGGGACTACCGTACAATGAGCAGTACTTC. This encodes CSARVPGLPYNEQYF.